Each of the 7 T cell receptor beta chains below was sequenced from the same sample in a study of blood T cell repertoires in COVID-19. Some clones are missing from TCRdb's copy, which holds only in-frame ones; the method was immunoSEQ multiplex PCR. The table has about 210,000 clones, around 84% seen once. The sample comprised peripheral blood. The receptors were sampled from a woman older than 75 with COVID-19, enrolled during active disease.

This chain links TRBV7-3 with TRBJ2-3; D perhaps matches TRBD1 (6 bases). V shed 4 bases and J shed 9 bases, with 11 bases lying between them. CDR3 length: 12 residues. CDR1 and CDR2 from the germline V gene are SGHTA and FQGTGA. The DNA for the CDR3 is TGTGCCAGCAGCTCTTTGGACAGAACGCAGTATTTT. Protein product: CASSSLDRTQYF.

The genes are TRBV5-1 and TRBJ2-7, with D possibly being TRBD1 (5 bases). CDR1 and CDR2 from the germline V gene are SGHRS and YFSETQ. V lost 0 bases and J 6 bases, leaving 10 bases between the germline ends. The CDR3 spans 13 residues. CDR3 residues: CASSLAGQGEQYV. As DNA, the CDR3 is TGCGCCAGCAGCTTGGCAGGGCAGGGCGAGCAGTACGTC.

This chain connects TRBV9 to TRBJ2-1; perhaps TRBD2 as D (5 bases). The V end was cut by 3 bases, the J end by 3 bases, with 13 bases between. CDR1 SGDLS and CDR2 YYNGEE come from the germline V gene. The CDR3 extends over 15 amino acids. The DNA of the CDR3 is TGTGCCAGCAGCGGAATGGGAGAGAACTACAATGAGCAGTTCTTC. As protein: CASSGMGENYNEQFF.

The chain joins TRBV2 to TRBJ1-6; D remains ambiguous. Trimming removed 4 bases at V and 10 bases at J, with 11 bases between. This CDR3 is 13 amino acids long. Germline V gives CDR1 SNHLY, CDR2 FYNNEI. This CDR3 is CASSVLRTSPLHF. CDR3 DNA sequence: TGTGCCAGCAGTGTTTTGAGAACCTCACCCCTCCACTTT. The complete variable domain, with remaining parts taken from reference TRBV2 and TRBJ1-6, reads EPEVTQTPSHQVTQMGQEVILRCVPISNHLYFYWYRQILGQKVEFLVSFYNNEISEKSEIFDDQFSVERPDGSNFTLKIRSTKLEDSAMYFCASSVLRTSPLHFGNGTRLTVT.

This CDR3 is CASSQGPGGSTGRNEQFF. In nucleotides, the CDR3 is TGCGCCAGCAGCCAAGGCCCCGGGGGGAGTACCGGAAGGAATGAGCAGTTCTTC. The chain carries TRBV4-1 and TRBJ2-1; TRBD2 agrees at 7 bases. This CDR3 region has 18 residues. Losses at the gene ends were 1 base for V and 7 bases for J; bases not matched to a gene: 16. CDR1 and CDR2 from the germline V gene are MGHRA and YSYEKL.

This rearrangement joins TRBV19 to TRBJ2-3, with a tentative D call TRBD2 (6 bases). Germline CDR1 reads LNHDA; CDR2 reads SQIVND (reference sequence). V lost 5 bases to trimming and J lost 5 bases, with 14 bases between them. The CDR3 contains 14 residues. The CDR3 DNA sequence: TGTGCCAGTAGTTTGGGACTCCTCGGAGATACGCAGTATTTT. Translated: CASSLGLLGDTQYF.

The chain joins TRBV6-6 to TRBJ1-6; D not certain. The CDR3 totals 16 residues. CDR1 and CDR2 (germline): MNHNY, SVGAGI (reference sequence). The V gene lost 0 bases and the J gene lost 8 bases, with 14 bases spanning the gap. CDR3 in DNA: TGTGCCAGCAGTTACTCGACGGGTATACGGGATTCACCCCTCCACTTT. The encoded protein is CASSYSTGIRDSPLHF.